Sequencing of this T cell receptor beta chain was carried out in a study of T cells in Graves' hyperthyroidism and ophthalmopathy. This clonotype has ten or more counts. Its antigen is still unknown. Trimming stripped 6 bases from V and 4 bases from J, with 21 bases between. This CDR3 spans 17 amino acids. It was uncontrolled infection, other autoimmune disease, pregnancy or lactation that excluded patients. Cells are PBMCs isolated from roughly 9.2 ml of fresh blood. Whole-study results and caveats: From stable hyperthyroidism, ophthalmopathy was set apart by a 13 V-J model.

The TCR beta CDR3 regions underwent amplification using RNA transcripts as the source. Initially, a first-round RT-PCR of the TCR CDR3 employed the HTBI primer set. TCRdb reprocessed the multiplex PCR reads with MiXCR, giving one entry per CDR3 protein. The sample gives roughly 720,000 distinct CDR3 sequences, 17% of which show up once; 15% to 19% is in the top ten. The specimen was blood. The clonotype was recovered from a man in his forties or fifties with Graves' hyperthyroidism. The chain employs TRBV12-3 or TRBV12-4 and TRBJ2-2; the D gene is possibly TRBD1 (6 bases). For the CDR3, the DNA is TGTGCCAGCAGCCCCCCAAGGGGGAACCCGAGCACCGGGGAGCTGTTTTTT. Translation: CASSPPRGNPSTGELFF.